This T cell receptor (beta chain) is drawn from a study of blood T cell repertoires in COVID-19 (TCRdb year 2020). Regarding the research as a whole: Samples covering the acute and convalescent phases of COVID-19 were provided by collaborators in the United States, Italy and Spain. The sample metadata nearly always contained a de-identified subject ID, COVID-19 status, age in years and sex. The repertoires were made available in a free public database intended to serve as a resource for research on the immune response to SARS-CoV-2. The prospective study material was composed of cDNA or gDNA derived from T cells, B-cell-depleted T cells, or PBMCs. Samples came from the ongoing ImmuneRACE study (first 160 participants) plus 1,254 subjects from 6 global collaborators. The dataset comprised deeply sampled blood TCRbeta repertoires from subjects exposed to, actively infected with, or recovered from COVID-19. HLA class I and class II types, where available, came from metadata supplied by the sample provider rather than from assay-based typing.

A remark on this clone: What this receptor recognizes is not known. Base qualities are missing; no much larger clone stands one base away.

Summary of the overall study and its limitations: The amount of clinical and demographic metadata varied by source and participant and was provided uncurated.

TCRbeta CDR3 regions were amplified from genomic DNA using the immunoSEQ Assay, a bias-controlled multiplex PCR. The study's own analysis went as follows. Nucleated cell counts per sample were estimated from amplification of reference gene primers within the assay. Sequence reads were collapsed and filtered to measure the absolute abundance of every unique TCRbeta CDR3 rearrangement. For each sample, productive Simpson clonality was calculated as the square root of Simpson's diversity index over productive rearrangements. Held by TCRdb, this immuneACCESS table contains in-frame sequences only and omits some clones. Under half of the omission traces to an unresolved V gene where checked; the cause of the rest is unknown. From that table come the V and J calls and clone size; the DNA was used to work out D and trimming. Across this sample there are approximately 290,000 clones, with about nine tenths seen only once. Around 10% of the sample rests with the top ten.

At one collaborating source in Seattle, patients were enrolled during active infection and were followed longitudinally through the course of disease. The collaborating institutions used their own protocols to collect whole blood in K2EDTA tubes. For TCRbeta analysis, collaborators shipped samples as frozen whole blood, isolated PBMCs, or DNA extracted from either of those sample types. Spanning cysteine to phenylalanine, the CDR3 consists of 16 amino acids. Only CDR3 DNA remains: 48 bases, in frame from the first base. The junction shows trimming of 4 bases on V and 2 bases on J, plus 15 bases between the germline ends. The germline V gene (reference sequence) gives CDR1 as LNHDA and CDR2 as SQIVND.

The V and J segments used are TRBV19 and TRBJ1-5, with an unclear D gene assignment. The material sequenced was peripheral blood. The sequence was collected from a woman younger than 45 with COVID-19, enrolled during active disease. The CDR3: CASSNGEGWGNQPQHF. In nucleotides, the sequence is TGTGCCAGTAGTAACGGGGAGGGCTGGGGCAATCAGCCCCAGCATTTT.